These 18 T cell receptor beta chains share one sample of origin, sequenced in a study of radiation and T cells in renal cell carcinoma. Documented treatment: treatment-naive control, cytoreductive nephrectomy. The table came from immunoSEQ multiplex PCR; TCRdb's copy has only in-frame clones and leaves some out. Of about 16,000 clones listed, approximately 58% are singletons. Sequencing used tumor tissue, obtained from a patient whose treatment was nephrectomy without radiotherapy. The source is a man aged 35 to 55 with renal cell carcinoma.

This clone was recorded a few times. The chain couples TRBV19 to TRBJ2-1, with D perhaps TRBD1 (6 bases). The V gene lost 3 bases and the J gene lost 6 bases, with 9 bases spanning the gap. CDR3 length equals 13 residues. Germline V lookup: CDR1 LNHDA, CDR2 SQIVND (reference sequence). The DNA for the CDR3 is TGTGCCAGTAGTATTCAGGGGAGCAATGAGCAGTTCTTC. Translated: CASSIQGSNEQFF.

The genes are TRBV19 and TRBJ1-1, with 7 bases lining up with TRBD1. Germline V gene data show CDR1 as LNHDA and CDR2 as SQIVND (reference sequence). Trimming took 1 base from V and 5 from J; bases not matched to a gene: 4. The CDR3 contains 14 residues. For the CDR3, the DNA is TGTGCCAGTAGTATAGGGAGGGGGCCAACTGAAGCTTTCTTT. This translates into CASSIGRGPTEAFF.

The chain recombines TRBV21-1 with TRBJ2-1; TRBD1 was called by the table and not checked on the DNA. TRBV21-1 corresponds to a pseudogene. The CDR3 covers 17 residues. CDR3: CASSWAGQGPKMNEQFF. The CDR3 nucleotides read TGTGCCAGCAGCTGGGCGGGACAGGGACCAAAGATGAATGAGCAGTTCTTC.

This clone came up a few times. This chain uses TRBV5-1 with TRBJ1-1; D ambiguous. Germline V CDR1 and CDR2: SGHRS, YFSETQ. There are 14 residues in the CDR3. V lost 1 base and J lost 2, with 9 bases in between. CDR3 bases: TGCGCCAGCAGCTTGAGTGCAGGAAACACTGAAGCTTTCTTT. It encodes CASSLSAGNTEAFF.

This chain connects TRBV30 to TRBJ1-4, with D maybe TRBD1 (6 bases). Per the germline V gene, CDR1 is GTSNPN and CDR2 is SVGIG (reference sequence). CDR3 size: 13 residues. V lost 3 bases to trimming and J lost 5 bases, with 10 bases between them. The CDR3 reads CAWRGTLNEKLFF. The CDR3 DNA reads as TGTGCCTGGAGGGGGACACTAAATGAAAAACTGTTTTTT.

The chain recombines TRBV28 with TRBJ1-1; 7 positions match TRBD1. Germline CDR1 MDHEN, CDR2 SYDVKM. The CDR3 extends over 18 amino acids. After removal of 5 bases from V and 2 bases from J, the junction contained 17 bases not matched to a gene. This CDR3 is CASSVGLGMDRHNTEAFF. DNA of the CDR3: TGTGCCAGCAGTGTAGGGCTGGGAATGGACAGGCACAACACTGAAGCTTTCTTT.

In this sample, this clone turned up a few times. The V and J genes are TRBV5-1 and TRBJ1-2; TRBD1 aligns across 7 bases. CDR3 length equals 13 residues. Germline V gene sequence: CDR1 SGHRS, CDR2 YFSETQ. V shed 3 bases and J 4 bases; nucleotides not matched to a gene: 3. The DNA for the CDR3 is TGCGCCAGCAGCTCGGGGACAGTCTATGGCTACACCTTC. It codes for CASSSGTVYGYTF. Full variable domain (remainder filled in from reference TRBV5-1 and TRBJ1-2): KAGVTQTPRYLIKTRGQQVTLSCSPISGHRSVSWYQQTPGQGLQFLFEYFSETQRNKGNFPGRFSGRQFSNSRSEMNVSTLELGDSALYLCASSSGTVYGYTFGSGTRLTVV.

This clone rates as medium-sized. The rearrangement joins TRBV9 to TRBJ2-7; 7 nucleotides line up with TRBD2. Germline V lookup: CDR1 SGDLS, CDR2 YYNGEE. The length of the CDR3 is 14 residues. The V segment lost 0 bases and the J segment 2 bases; nucleotides outside the gene matches: 2. The CDR3 DNA is TGTGCCAGCAGCGTAGCGGCGGGGGCCTACGAGCAGTACTTC. This translates into CASSVAAGAYEQYF.

The chain joins TRBV15 to TRBJ2-1; 14 bases are shared with TRBD2. V lost 5 bases and J lost 1; bases outside the gene matches: 4. The CDR3 spans 17 residues. CDR1 and CDR2 from the germline V gene are LNHNV and YYDKDF (reference sequence). The CDR3 coding sequence is TGTGCCACCAGCTCTCGACTAGCGGGGGGGTCCTACAATGAGCAGTTCTTC. Translating it yields CATSSRLAGGSYNEQFF.

In its sample, this clone was seen once. The chain couples TRBV2 to TRBJ2-6; the D gene is possibly TRBD1 (6 bases). This CDR3 has 15 residues. Germline V gene data show CDR1 as SNHLY and CDR2 as FYNNEI. The V and J ends lost 4 bases and 2 bases respectively, with 9 bases between them. CDR3 protein: CASSGNRAGANVLTF. The CDR3 coding sequence is TGTGCCAGCAGTGGGAACAGGGCTGGGGCCAACGTCCTGACTTTC.

V gene TRBV19 combines with J gene TRBJ1-5; D gene ambiguous. In germline, CDR1 is LNHDA, CDR2 SQIVND (reference sequence). The germline V and J ends were trimmed by 5 bases and 5 bases, with 10 bases remaining between them. The CDR3 consists of 13 residues. The CDR3 here is CASSWGRDQPQHF. CDR3 in DNA: TGTGCCAGTAGTTGGGGTAGGGATCAGCCCCAGCATTTT.

V usage is TRBV2 and J usage is TRBJ2-3; D is perhaps TRBD2 (7 bases). The CDR3 loop spans 14 amino acids. The ends were cut back, 3 bases at V and 4 bases at J, with 11 bases in the middle. Germline V lookup: CDR1 SNHLY, CDR2 FYNNEI. CDR3 sequence: CASSEGGPADTQYF. CDR3 nucleotide sequence: TGTGCCAGCAGTGAGGGGGGGCCAGCAGATACGCAGTATTTT. Supplemented by reference TRBV2 and TRBJ2-3, the full variable domain reads EPEVTQTPSHQVTQMGQEVILRCVPISNHLYFYWYRQILGQKVEFLVSFYNNEISEKSEIFDDQFSVERPDGSNFTLKIRSTKLEDSAMYFCASSEGGPADTQYFGPGTRLTVL.

This chain links TRBV18 with TRBJ2-1; 7 bases are a match to TRBD1. This CDR3 has 15 residues. The germline gives CDR1 KGHSH, CDR2 LQKENI. The junction had 5 bases not matched to a gene; V was cut back by 5 bases and J by 1 base. CDR3 bases: TGTGCCAGCTCATCCAACAGGGGATCCTACAATGAGCAGTTCTTC. As protein: CASSSNRGSYNEQFF.

This chain joins TRBV11-2 and TRBJ2-3, with 8 bases lining up with TRBD2. The CDR3 is made up of 15 amino acids. Per germline, CDR1 SGHAT and CDR2 FQNNGV. Trimming at V came to 5 bases and at J to 0 bases, leaving 4 bases not matched to a gene. As DNA, the CDR3 is TGTGCCAGCAGCCCCCAGCGGGGGAGCACAGATACGCAGTATTTT. Encoded protein: CASSPQRGSTDTQYF.

The chain recombines TRBV6-1 with TRBJ1-4; the D gene is possibly TRBD1 (5 bases). The V gene's germline CDR1 is MNHNS and CDR2 SASEGT. Trimming took off 2 bases at V and 3 bases at J, with 10 bases between the two ends. CDR3 size: 15 residues. This chain's CDR3 is CASSELTASNEKLFF. The CDR3, as DNA: TGTGCCAGCAGTGAATTGACAGCGTCTAATGAAAAACTGTTTTTT.

The gene calls are TRBV6-1 and TRBJ1-2; 8 nucleotides agree with TRBD1. CDR3 length: 15 residues. J gave up 3 bases and V 2 bases, and 5 bases lay outside the gene matches. Germline loops: CDR1 MNHNS, CDR2 SASEGT. The CDR3 coding sequence is TGTGCCAGCAGTGAATACGCAGGGGGCGACTATGGCTACACCTTC. This gives the protein CASSEYAGGDYGYTF.

This clone was seen only once. The chain links TRBV18 to TRBJ1-6; tentative D call: TRBD1 (5 bases). The CDR3 covers 14 residues. CDR1 KGHSH and CDR2 LQKENI come from the germline V gene. Trimming cost V 3 bases and J 6 bases, with 9 bases left between them. In DNA, the CDR3 is TGTGCCAGCTCACCGGAGACAGCTAATTCACCCCTCCACTTT. Amino acid sequence: CASSPETANSPLHF.

This clone was found once. The sample has other DNA sequences that encode this CDR3 too. This chain uses TRBV5-1 with TRBJ2-1; 9 nucleotides agree with TRBD2. The junction had 1 base not matched to a gene; V was cut back by 2 bases and J by 4 bases. Looked up from germline, CDR1 is SGHRS and CDR2 is YFSETQ. CDR3 size: 14 residues. CDR3 DNA sequence: TGCGCCAGCAGCTTAAGCGGGGGGTACAATGAGCAGTTCTTC. Its translation is CASSLSGGYNEQFF.